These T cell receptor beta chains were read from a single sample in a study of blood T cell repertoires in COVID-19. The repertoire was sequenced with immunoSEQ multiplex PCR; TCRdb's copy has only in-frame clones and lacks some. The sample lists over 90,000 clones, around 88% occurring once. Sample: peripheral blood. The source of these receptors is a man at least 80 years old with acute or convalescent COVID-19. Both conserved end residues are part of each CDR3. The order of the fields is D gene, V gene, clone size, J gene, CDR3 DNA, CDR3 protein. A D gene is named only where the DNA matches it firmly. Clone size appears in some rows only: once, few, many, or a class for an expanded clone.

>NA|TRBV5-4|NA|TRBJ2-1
TGTGCCAGCAGCAGAGGGGGGGCGGGAGTTTCCTACAATGAGCAGTTCTTC
CASSRGGAGVSYNEQFF
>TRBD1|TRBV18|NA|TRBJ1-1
TGTGCCAGCTCACCCAGGGGACAGGGGATGATGAACACTGAAGCTTTCTTT
CASSPRGQGMMNTEAFF
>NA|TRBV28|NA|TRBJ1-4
TGTGCCAGCAGCCTCCAGGGGTTAATAGGTACTGAAAAACTGTTTTTT
CASSLQGLIGTEKLFF
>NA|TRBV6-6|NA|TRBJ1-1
TGTGCCAGCAGCGACACTAAGGAGGGCACTGAAGCTTTCTTT
CASSDTKEGTEAFF
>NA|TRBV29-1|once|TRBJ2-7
TGCAGCGTTGGCCAGGACTACGAGCAGTACTTC
CSVGQDYEQYF
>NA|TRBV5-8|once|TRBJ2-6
TGTGCCAGCAGCTCGGGACTTACGTCTGGGGCCAACGTCCTGACTTTC
CASSSGLTSGANVLTF
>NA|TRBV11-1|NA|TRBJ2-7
TGTGCCAGCAGCAACATAGGGACTCACCTCTCCTACGAGCAGTACTTC
CASSNIGTHLSYEQYF
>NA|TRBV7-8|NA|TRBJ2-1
TGTGCCAGCAGCTTAGCGGGGGAGGCCAATGAGCAGTTCTTC
CASSLAGEANEQFF
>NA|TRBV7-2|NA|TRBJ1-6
TGTGCCAGCAGCTTCCAACCCATGAGCTCCTATAATTCACCCCTCCACTTT
CASSFQPMSSYNSPLHF
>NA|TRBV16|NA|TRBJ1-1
TGTGCCAGCAGCCAAAAGAGGGAGTCTGAAGCTTTCTTT
CASSQKRESEAFF
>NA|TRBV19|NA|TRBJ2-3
TGTGCCAGTAGTATTCAGGGACAAGGGAGCACAGATACGCAGTATTTT
CASSIQGQGSTDTQYF
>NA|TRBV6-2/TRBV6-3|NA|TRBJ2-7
TGTGCCAGCAGTTACGGACAGAGCTCCTACGAGCAGTACTTC
CASSYGQSSYEQYF
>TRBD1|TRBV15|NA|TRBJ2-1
TGTGCCACCAGCGGGGTTCGGGACAGGGGGGACTATGAGCAGTTCTTC
CATSGVRDRGDYEQFF
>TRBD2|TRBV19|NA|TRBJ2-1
TGTGCCAGCTCCGTCGTTCGGGGGGAAAAGACCAATCCGGCCCAGTTCTTC
CASSVVRGEKTNPAQFF
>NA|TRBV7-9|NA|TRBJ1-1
TGTGCCAGCAGCACAGGAGCCATGAACACTGAAGCTTTCTTT
CASSTGAMNTEAFF
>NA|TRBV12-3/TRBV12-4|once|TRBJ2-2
TGTGCCAGCAGCGGACAGTCCTGGGGGGAGCTGTTTTTT
CASSGQSWGELFF
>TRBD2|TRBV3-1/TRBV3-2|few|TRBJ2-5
TGTGCCAGCAGCCAAGGAGCGAGCGGGAGCGGGGAGACCCAGTACTTC
CASSQGASGSGETQYF
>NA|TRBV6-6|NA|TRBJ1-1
TGTGCCAGCCGAATGGGGGGGATGAACACTGAAGCTTTCTTT
CASRMGGMNTEAFF
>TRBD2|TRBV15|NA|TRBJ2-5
TGTGCCACTCGGACTAGCGGGAGCCAAGAGACCCAGTACTTC
CATRTSGSQETQYF
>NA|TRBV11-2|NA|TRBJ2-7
TGTGCCAGCAGCTTAGGGCAGCCCGGGTACGAGCAGTACTTC
CASSLGQPGYEQYF
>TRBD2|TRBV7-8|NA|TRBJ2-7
TGTGCCAGCAGCCTTTCGGGGGGACCTGAGCAGTACTTC
CASSLSGGPEQYF
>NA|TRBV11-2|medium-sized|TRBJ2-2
TGTGCCAGCAGCTTAGATTCAGGCGACACCGGGGAGCTGTTTTTT
CASSLDSGDTGELFF
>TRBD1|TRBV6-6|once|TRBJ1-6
TGTGCCAGCAGACTTGACAGGGGTAGTTCACCCCTCCACTTT
CASRLDRGSSPLHF
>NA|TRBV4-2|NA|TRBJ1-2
TGTGCCAGCAGCCAAGAAACAGGAACCCCCTATGGCTACACCTTC
CASSQETGTPYGYTF
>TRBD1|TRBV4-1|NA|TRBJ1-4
TGCGCCAGCAGCCAAGATCTCGAACAGGGGGCTCGGGAAAAACTGTTTTTT
CASSQDLEQGAREKLFF
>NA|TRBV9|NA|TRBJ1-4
TGTGCCAGCAGCCCAGGGCCTGGATATGAAAAACTGTTTTTT
CASSPGPGYEKLFF
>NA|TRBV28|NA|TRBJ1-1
TGTGCCAGCAGTTACCTCGGGGGAGAGAACACTGAAGCTTTCTTT
CASSYLGGENTEAFF
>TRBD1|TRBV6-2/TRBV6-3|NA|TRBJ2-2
TGTGCCAGCAGTTACCCCCATGGACAGGCGCCGAACACCGGGGAGCTGTTTTTT
CASSYPHGQAPNTGELFF
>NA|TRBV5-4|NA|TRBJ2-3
TGTGCCGGACAGTACCGAAGCACAGATACGCAGTATTTT
CAGQYRSTDTQYF
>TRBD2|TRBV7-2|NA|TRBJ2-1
TGTGCCAGCAGCGACCTACTAGCGGGCCGTAATGAGCAGTTCTTC
CASSDLLAGRNEQFF
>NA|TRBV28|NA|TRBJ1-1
TGTGCCAGCAGTGCCTCAGGGTTTTCGGCTGAAGCTTTCTTT
CASSASGFSAEAFF
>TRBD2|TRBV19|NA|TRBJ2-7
TGTGCCAGTAGTATGACTAGCTCTCGGGAGCAGTACTTC
CASSMTSSREQYF
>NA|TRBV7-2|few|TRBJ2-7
TGTGCCAGCAGTCCAAGCCCCGGGACAAGGCAGTTGGTGGGCTACGAGCAGTACTTC
CASSPSPGTRQLVGYEQYF
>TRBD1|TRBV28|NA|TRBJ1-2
TGTGCCAGCAGACCCTACGGACAGGGCCATGGCTACACCTTC
CASRPYGQGHGYTF
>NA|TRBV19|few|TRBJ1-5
TGTGCCAGTAGTATAGGAGGGTTCAATCAGCCCCAGCATTTT
CASSIGGFNQPQHF
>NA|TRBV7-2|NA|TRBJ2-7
TGTGCCAGCAGCGTTAGTTACGAGCAGTACTTC
CASSVSYEQYF
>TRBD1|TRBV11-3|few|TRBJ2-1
TGTGCCAGCAGCTTACAGGGGGAGTCCTACAATGAGCAGTTCTTC
CASSLQGESYNEQFF
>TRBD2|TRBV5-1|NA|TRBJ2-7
TGCGCCAGCAGCTTGGGACTAGCGGGGACCTACGAGCAGTACTTC
CASSLGLAGTYEQYF
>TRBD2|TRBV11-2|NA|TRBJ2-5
TGTGCCAGCAGCTTGGGACTAGCGGAAGAGACCCAGTACTTC
CASSLGLAEETQYF
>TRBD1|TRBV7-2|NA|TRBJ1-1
TGTGCCAGCAGCCTACTGGGACAGTACACTGAAGCTTTCTTT
CASSLLGQYTEAFF
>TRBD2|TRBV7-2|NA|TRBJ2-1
TGTGCCAGCAGTCGGGGGGTGGTCGGGAATTACAATGAGCAGTTCTTC
CASSRGVVGNYNEQFF
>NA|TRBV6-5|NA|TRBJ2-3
TGTGCCAGCGGGGGGACAGATTCCGTGGATACGCAGTATTTT
CASGGTDSVDTQYF
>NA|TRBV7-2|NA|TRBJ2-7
TGTGCCAGCAGCTTAGATAGCGGAAGGACGTCCTACGAGCAGTACTTC
CASSLDSGRTSYEQYF
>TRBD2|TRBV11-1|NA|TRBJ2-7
TGTGCCAGCAGCTCCCGGGACTATTCGTTCGAGCAGTACTTC
CASSSRDYSFEQYF
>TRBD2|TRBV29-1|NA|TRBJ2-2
TGCAGCGTTCGGCCGGGAGGAAACACCGGGGAGCTGTTTTTT
CSVRPGGNTGELFF
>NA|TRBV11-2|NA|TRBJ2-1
TGTGCCAGCAGCCTAAACAATGAGCAGTTCTTC
CASSLNNEQFF